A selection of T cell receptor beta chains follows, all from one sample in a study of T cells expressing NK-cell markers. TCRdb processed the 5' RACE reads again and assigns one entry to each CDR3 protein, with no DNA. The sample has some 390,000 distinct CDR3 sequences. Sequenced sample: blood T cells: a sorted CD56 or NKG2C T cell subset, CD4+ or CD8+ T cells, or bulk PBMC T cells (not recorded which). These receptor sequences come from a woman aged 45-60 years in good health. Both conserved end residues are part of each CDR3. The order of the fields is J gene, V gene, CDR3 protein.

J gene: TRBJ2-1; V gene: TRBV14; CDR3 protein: CASSGTSGKVVNEQFF
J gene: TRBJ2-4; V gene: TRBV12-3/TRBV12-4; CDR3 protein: CASSRVRGNIQYF
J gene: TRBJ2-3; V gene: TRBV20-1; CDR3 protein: CSASRGAADTQYF
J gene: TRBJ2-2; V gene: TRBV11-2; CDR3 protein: CASSLGSSRNTGELFF
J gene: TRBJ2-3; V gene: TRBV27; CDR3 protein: CATSGRAGSDTQYF
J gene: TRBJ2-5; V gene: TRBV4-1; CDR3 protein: CASSQGTEGDQETQYF
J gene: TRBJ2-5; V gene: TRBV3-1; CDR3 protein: CASSPRMTSSQTQYF
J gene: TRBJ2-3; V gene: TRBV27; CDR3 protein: CASVPWGGSTDTQYF
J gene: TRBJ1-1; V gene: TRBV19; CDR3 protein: CASNFPKVNTEAFF
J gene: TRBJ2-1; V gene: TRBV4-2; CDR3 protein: CASSQTSGRTYVDEQFF
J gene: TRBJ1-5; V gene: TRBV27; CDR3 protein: CASSSAGTGIQPQHF
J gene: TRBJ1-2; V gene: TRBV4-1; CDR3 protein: CASSQGLYSPGYTF
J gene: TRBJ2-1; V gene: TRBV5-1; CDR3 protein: CASSFLAGGTQYNEQFF
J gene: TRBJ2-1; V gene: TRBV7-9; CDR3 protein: CASSFGPRVDEQFF
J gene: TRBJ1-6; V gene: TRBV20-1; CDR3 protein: CSARDRDRGRSPLHF
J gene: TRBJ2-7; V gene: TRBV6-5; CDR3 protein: CASSPHSARDEQYF
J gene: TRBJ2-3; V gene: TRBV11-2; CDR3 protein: CASSERGTSGRRGDTQYF
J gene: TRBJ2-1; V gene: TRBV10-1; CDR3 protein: CASRAGTGGVDEQFF
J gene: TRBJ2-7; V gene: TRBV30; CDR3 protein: CAWSSQGTYEQYF
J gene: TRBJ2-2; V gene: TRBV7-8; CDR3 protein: CASSPSHAMGGELFF
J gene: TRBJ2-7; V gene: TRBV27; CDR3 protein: CANPGLGRAGYEQYF
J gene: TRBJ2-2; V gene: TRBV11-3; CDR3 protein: CASSLLPGTSGRGFTGELFF
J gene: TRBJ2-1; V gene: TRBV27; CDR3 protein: CASSLSNRGSYNEQFF
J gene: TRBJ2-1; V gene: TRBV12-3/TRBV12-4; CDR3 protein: CASSSPGLAGWNEQFF
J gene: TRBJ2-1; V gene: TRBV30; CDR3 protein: CAWSGTGHNEQFF
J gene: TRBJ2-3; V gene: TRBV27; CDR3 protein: CASSPRPFTDTQYF
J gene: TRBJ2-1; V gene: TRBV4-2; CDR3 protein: CASSQDEVVSGVQTFF
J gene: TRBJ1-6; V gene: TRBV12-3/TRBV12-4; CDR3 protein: CASSRGYGGSPLHF
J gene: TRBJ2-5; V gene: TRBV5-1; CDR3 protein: CASSVGTGSKTQYF
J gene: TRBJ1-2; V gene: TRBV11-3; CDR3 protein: CASSLDPGNYGYTF
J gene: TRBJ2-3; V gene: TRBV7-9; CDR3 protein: CASSLPPRLASRTDTQYF
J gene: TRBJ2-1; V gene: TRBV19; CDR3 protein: CASSTWTSGIRENEQFF
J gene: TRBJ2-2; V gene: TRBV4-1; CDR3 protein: CASSRGLAGAGVTGELFF
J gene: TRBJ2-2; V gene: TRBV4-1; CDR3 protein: CASSQGPGGRLFGELFF
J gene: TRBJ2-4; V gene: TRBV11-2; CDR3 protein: CASSLDRANIQYF
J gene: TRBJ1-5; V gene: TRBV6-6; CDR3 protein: CASRLGGQGQPQHF
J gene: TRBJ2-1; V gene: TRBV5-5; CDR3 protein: CASSLTSGTGGEQFF
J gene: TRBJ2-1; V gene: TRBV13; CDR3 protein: CASSPPRGDEQFF
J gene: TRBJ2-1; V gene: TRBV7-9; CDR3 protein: CASSSDWISYNEQFF
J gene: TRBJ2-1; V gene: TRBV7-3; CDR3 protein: CASSPGRAPGEQFF
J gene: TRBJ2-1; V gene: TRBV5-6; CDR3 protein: CASSPPRGEGDEQFF